This entry describes one T cell receptor beta chain. The data belong to a study of shared clonotypes between healthy human individuals. The CDR3 is made up of 13 amino acids. Looked up from germline, CDR1 is SNHLY and CDR2 is FYNNEI. Trimming stripped 6 bases from V and 5 bases from J, with 10 bases between. Clones were sequenced by immunoSEQ multiplex PCR, and TCRdb holds only the in-frame ones, with some missing. The sample lists around 2.3 million clones; under 97% were seen once. Sequencing used naive CD4+ T cells sorted from blood. Subset: CD45RA+ positively selected. The gene calls are TRBV2 and TRBJ2-2, with D perhaps matching TRBD1 (5 bases). This TCR came from a man in his late teens or twenties in good health. The CDR3 sequence: CASSVTVTGELFF. CDR3 DNA sequence: TGTGCCAGCAGCGTGACAGTTACCGGGGAGCTGTTTTTT.